The 29 T cell receptor beta chains reported below all come from one sample, sequenced in a study of naive and memory T cell subsets. An equimolar mix of two oligonucleotides served as the beta constant-region primer for TRBC1 and TRBC2. The ligated cDNA underwent four PCR rounds using SP2 and nested alpha and beta constant-region primers. Each CDR3 protein is one row after TCRdb ran MiXCR on the UMI-ligation and nested PCR reads. The sample lists tens of thousands of distinct CDR3 sequences, over 8.5% occurring once. The sample taken for sequencing was naive CD8+ T cells from blood. These receptors were collected from a human donor in good health.

Concerning this clonotype: A read error is possible here, since a much larger clone lies one base away. This chain uses TRBV9 with TRBJ1-5, with D possibly being TRBD1 (5 bases). Trimming cost V 4 bases and J 0 bases, with 8 bases left between them. The length of the CDR3 is 14 residues. The germline V gene has CDR1 SGDLS and CDR2 YYNGEE. CDR3 bases: TGTGCCAGCAGCTACGACAGTAGCAATCAGCCCCAGCATTTT. Encoded protein: CASSYDSSNQPQHF.

This clonotype was counted ten times or more. The rearrangement uses TRBV7-8 and TRBJ2-7; D call uncertain. Germline CDR1 reads SGHVS; CDR2 reads FQNEAQ. The germline V and J ends were trimmed by 0 bases and 0 bases, with 12 bases remaining between them. The CDR3 runs 16 residues. CDR3 nucleotides: TGTGCCAGCAGCTTAGCGTGGACCCAGAGCTCCTACGAGCAGTACTTC. It encodes CASSLAWTQSSYEQYF.

This clonotype was picked up a small number of times. The chain has TRBV7-2 and TRBJ1-1; 7 nucleotides align to TRBD1. The CDR3 sequence is 16 residues long. CDR1 is SGHTA, CDR2 FQGNSA, per germline. J lost 4 bases, V lost 5 bases, and 13 bases had no gene match. The chain's CDR3 is CASSLTLTGRSTEAFF. The CDR3 DNA sequence: TGTGCCAGCAGCCTTACTTTGACAGGGAGGAGCACTGAAGCTTTCTTT.

There are many counts of this clonotype. V gene TRBV5-8 combines with J gene TRBJ1-2; D gene unclear. Deletions cut 2 bases from V and 8 bases from J, with 4 bases between. This CDR3 has 10 amino acids. CDR1 is SGHTS, CDR2 YDEGEE, per germline. CDR3 bases: TGTGCCAGCAGCTTTGACGGCTACACCTTC. Translated: CASSFDGYTF.

This clonotype was seen many times. V is TRBV29-1 and J is TRBJ2-2; TRBD2 might be the D (6 bases). Germline-derived CDR1 and CDR2 are SQVTM and ANQGSEA. V lost 1 base, J lost 0 bases, and 9 bases lay in between. This CDR3 contains 15 residues. Written as DNA, the CDR3 is TGCAGCGTTGAAGGGGCGGGGTCGAACACCGGGGAGCTGTTTTTT. Amino acid sequence: CSVEGAGSNTGELFF.

J is TRBJ2-3 and V is TRBV4-1, with TRBD2 identical over 7 bases. Germline trimming cut 3 bases from V and 6 bases from J; bases unmatched to any gene: 3. Germline assignment: CDR1 MGHRA and CDR2 YSYEKL. This CDR3 contains 13 residues. CDR3 nucleotide sequence: TGCGCCAGCAGCCAGTCACTAGCGGATACGCAGTATTTT. Translating gives CASSQSLADTQYF.

This chain joins TRBV27 and TRBJ2-7; perhaps TRBD1 as D (5 bases). V lost 2 bases and J lost 3, with 8 bases in between. Germline V gives CDR1 MNHEY, CDR2 SMNVEV (reference sequence). The CDR3 has 13 residues. The CDR3 sequence: CASSLGRDYEQYF. The CDR3 coding sequence is TGTGCCAGCAGTTTAGGCAGGGACTACGAGCAGTACTTC.

This clonotype was picked up many times. J is TRBJ2-3 and V is TRBV9; no definite D call. Per the germline V gene, CDR1 is SGDLS and CDR2 is YYNGEE. Trimming left V 5 bases short and J 0 bases short, with 4 bases between. The CDR3 is 12 residues long. The chain's CDR3 is CASSRSTDTQYF. The CDR3 DNA sequence: TGTGCCAGCAGTCGTAGCACAGATACGCAGTATTTT. Supplemented by reference TRBV9 and TRBJ2-3, the full variable domain reads DSGVTQTPKHLITATGQRVTLRCSPRSGDLSVYWYQQSLDQGLQFLIQYYNGEERAKGNILERFSAQQFPDLHSELNLSSLELGDSALYFCASSRSTDTQYFGPGTRLTVL.

This clonotype was detected many times. The V gene is TRBV12-3 or TRBV12-4, the J gene TRBJ2-1; 9 nucleotides match TRBD1. V shed 5 bases and J 8 bases; nucleotides not matched to a gene: 10. CDR3 length: 15 amino acids. CDR3 nucleotide sequence: TGTGCCAGCAGTCCAGGACAGGGGCCGAGGGATGAGCAGTTCTTC. It encodes CASSPGQGPRDEQFF.

This clonotype showed up many times. The rearrangement uses TRBV10-3 and TRBJ2-7; D is perhaps TRBD2 (6 bases). CDR1 ENHRY and CDR2 SYGVKD come from the germline V gene. Trimming left V 2 bases short and J 6 bases short, with 17 bases between. CDR3 length equals 15 residues. The CDR3 DNA reads as TGTGCCATCAGTGAGACTAGCACGAACGTACCCGAGCAGTACTTC. Its translation: CAISETSTNVPEQYF.

This clonotype has at least ten counts. This chain uses TRBV13 with TRBJ2-3; D is possibly TRBD1 or TRBD2 (6 bases each). V lost 4 bases to trimming and J lost 0 bases, with 17 bases between them. Germline-derived CDR1 and CDR2 are PRHDT and FYEKMQ (reference sequence). The CDR3 length is 17 residues. CDR3 sequence: CASSWTTGSPSTDTQYF. In DNA form, the CDR3 reads TGTGCCAGCAGCTGGACTACAGGGTCCCCTAGCACAGATACGCAGTATTTT.

This clonotype was observed at least ten times. V usage is TRBV4-2 and J usage is TRBJ2-7; TRBD2 agrees at 9 bases. Germline CDR1 reads LGHNA; CDR2 reads YNFKEQ. The V segment lost 1 base and the J segment 0 bases; nucleotides outside the gene matches: 1. CDR3 length: 15 residues. The DNA of the CDR3 is TGTGCCAGCAGCCAAGTTAGCGGGAGCTCCTACGAGCAGTACTTC. Translation: CASSQVSGSSYEQYF.

The gene calls are TRBV5-1 and TRBJ1-2; 10 nucleotides line up with TRBD1. The V and J ends lost 3 bases and 8 bases, in that order; junction bases with no gene match: 4. From germline, CDR1 is SGHRS and CDR2 YFSETQ. The CDR3 runs 13 residues. The CDR3 DNA follows: TGCGCCAGCAGCTCGTGGACAGGGGGAGGCTACACCTTC. Translation gives CASSSWTGGGYTF. The complete variable domain, with remaining parts taken from reference TRBV5-1 and TRBJ1-2, reads KAGVTQTPRYLIKTRGQQVTLSCSPISGHRSVSWYQQTPGQGLQFLFEYFSETQRNKGNFPGRFSGRQFSNSRSEMNVSTLELGDSALYLCASSSWTGGGYTFGSGTRLTVV.

The V and J genes are TRBV12-3 or TRBV12-4 and TRBJ2-2, with unresolved D. V dropped 2 bases and J dropped 4 bases, with 14 bases sitting between them. The CDR3 is made up of 16 amino acids. CDR3 region: CASSLWVGVSTGELFF. The CDR3 DNA sequence: TGTGCCAGCAGTTTATGGGTAGGAGTGAGCACCGGGGAGCTGTTTTTT.

J is TRBJ2-7 and V is TRBV4-2; TRBD2 matches 8 bases. This CDR3 spans 14 amino acids. Trimming removed 0 bases from V and 6 bases from J; junction bases left unmatched: 4. Germline assignment: CDR1 LGHNA and CDR2 YNFKEQ. The CDR3, as DNA: TGTGCCAGCAGCCAAGATATCCTAGCGGGCGAGCAGTACTTC. Amino acid sequence: CASSQDILAGEQYF.

This clonotype turned up a few times. The rearrangement uses TRBV28 and TRBJ2-1, with 10 bases identical to TRBD1. V lost 2 bases to trimming and J lost 5 bases; unmatched junction nucleotides: 6. Germline CDR1 and CDR2: MDHEN and SYDVKM. The CDR3 runs to 16 residues. The CDR3 coding sequence is TGTGCCAGCAGTTTACCCTCGACAGGGGGCCACAATGAGCAGTTCTTC. This gives the protein CASSLPSTGGHNEQFF. The full variable domain, completed using reference TRBV28 and TRBJ2-1, is DVKVTQSSRYLVKRTGEKVFLECVQDMDHENMFWYRQDPGLGLRLIYFSYDVKMKEKGDIPEGYSVSREKKERFSLILESASTNQTSMYLCASSLPSTGGHNEQFFGPGTRLTVL.

As concerns this clonotype: Sequence at one end of the junction differs from germline and may be a read error. This chain uses TRBV30 with TRBJ2-3, with 7 bases identical to TRBD2. CDR1 is GTSNPN, CDR2 SVGIG, per germline (reference sequence). The CDR3 sequence is 15 residues long. The CDR3 region is CAWGVGEGLSDTQYF. The CDR3 DNA reads TGTGCCTGGGGTGTGGGGGAGGGCCTCTCAGATACGCAGTATTTT.

The chain couples TRBV9 to TRBJ2-7; the D gene is possibly TRBD2 (6 bases). V was cut by 4 bases and J by 1 base, with 12 bases left in between. CDR3 length equals 14 residues. Germline CDR1 reads SGDLS; CDR2 reads YYNGEE. This CDR3 reads CASSTGSGSYEQYF. The CDR3 coding sequence is TGTGCCAGCAGCACGGGGAGCGGGTCCTACGAGCAGTACTTC.

This clonotype was recorded at least ten times. The CDR3 sequence is CASSHAGQGGEAFF. DNA for the CDR3: TGTGCCAGCAGCCATGCTGGACAGGGAGGGGAAGCTTTCTTT. The rearrangement links TRBV7-9 to TRBJ1-1; TRBD1 aligns across 8 bases. The length of the CDR3 is 14 residues. CDR1 and CDR2 from the germline V gene are SEHNR and FQNEAQ (reference sequence). Trimming cost V 5 bases and J 8 bases; bases outside gene matches: 10.

This chain joins TRBV21-1 and TRBJ2-1; the listed D gene, TRBD1, was not tested against the DNA. TRBV21-1 is recorded as a pseudogene. The CDR3 contains 16 residues. CDR3 sequence (DNA): TGTGCCAGCAGCTACCCCGGGACAGAACCCAACAATGAGCAGTTCTTC. This sequence encodes CASSYPGTEPNNEQFF.

This clonotype was recorded at least ten times. The chain is built from TRBV7-6 and TRBJ2-2; perhaps TRBD1 as D (6 bases). CDR1 and CDR2 (germline): SGHVS, FNYEAQ. The V gene lost 5 bases and the J gene lost 5 bases, with 18 bases spanning the gap. The CDR3 has 16 residues. The CDR3 here is CASSTGTIGVTGELFF. DNA for the CDR3: TGTGCCAGCAGCACTGGGACAATCGGAGTGACCGGGGAGCTGTTTTTT.

This clonotype turned up a few times. V is TRBV5-1 and J is TRBJ2-7; D unclear. Trimming cost V 3 bases and J 0 bases, with 10 bases left between them. CDR1 and CDR2 from the germline V gene are SGHRS and YFSETQ. There are 14 residues in the CDR3. The CDR3 nucleotides are TGCGCCAGCAGCTCCACAGCAGCCTCCTACGAGCAGTACTTC. It codes for CASSSTAASYEQYF.

This clonotype was detected many times. This chain uses TRBV27 with TRBJ2-5, with D perhaps matching TRBD2 (6 bases). The ends were cut back, 7 bases at V and 5 bases at J, with 8 bases in the middle. Germline CDR1 and CDR2: MNHEY and SMNVEV (reference sequence). The CDR3 runs 11 residues. For the CDR3, the DNA is TGTGCCAGCACAGGGAGGGAGACCCAGTACTTC. This translates into CASTGRETQYF.

The rearrangement joins TRBV20-1 to TRBJ2-2; 8 bases match TRBD1. This CDR3 is 15 amino acids long. In germline, CDR1 is DFQATT, CDR2 SNEGSKA (reference sequence). V shed 6 bases, J shed 2 bases, and the junction held 8 bases outside the gene matches. This CDR3 reads CSAVPGQGNTGELFF. CDR3 in DNA: TGCAGTGCGGTCCCTGGACAGGGAAACACCGGGGAGCTGTTTTTT.

This clonotype was counted a few times. This chain links TRBV2 with TRBJ2-1; D is ambiguous. V lost 3 bases and J lost 3, with 3 bases in between. CDR1 and CDR2 from the germline V gene are SNHLY and FYNNEI. The CDR3 contains 12 residues. The CDR3 region is CASSDYYNEQFF. CDR3 DNA: TGTGCCAGCAGTGATTACTACAATGAGCAGTTCTTC.

This clonotype occurred once. The V call is TRBV2, the J call TRBJ1-4; D uncertain. The V gene's germline CDR1 is SNHLY and CDR2 FYNNEI. Trimming shortened V by 9 bases and J by 5 bases, and 16 bases separated the two germline ends. The CDR3 is 14 amino acids. The CDR3 region is CASEGRGSNEKLFF. The CDR3, as DNA: TGTGCCAGTGAGGGCAGAGGATCCAATGAAAAACTGTTTTTT.

The table lists this clonotype with a few counts. The V gene is TRBV20-1, the J gene TRBJ2-1, with 9 positions matching TRBD2. In germline, CDR1 is DFQATT, CDR2 SNEGSKA (reference sequence). Losses at the gene ends were 0 bases for V and 7 bases for J; bases not matched to a gene: 7. The CDR3 is 15 amino acids. The CDR3 loop reads CSARDIAGALNEQFF. The CDR3 DNA follows: TGCAGTGCTAGAGATATAGCGGGAGCGTTGAATGAGCAGTTCTTC.

This clonotype was detected a few times. The chain employs TRBV2 and TRBJ2-3; 8 positions match TRBD2. The CDR3 is 17 residues long. V dropped 2 bases and J dropped 0; count of bases not matched to a gene: 7. Germline assignment: CDR1 SNHLY and CDR2 FYNNEI. The CDR3 is CASSEFRGGPSTDTQYF. The CDR3 coding sequence is TGTGCCAGCAGTGAATTCCGCGGGGGGCCTAGCACAGATACGCAGTATTTT.

The sample holds many counts of this clonotype. The chain is built from TRBV20-1 and TRBJ2-2, with 10 bases lining up with TRBD1. The trim removed 6 bases at V and 5 bases at J, leaving 9 bases unmatched. The V gene's germline CDR1 is DFQATT and CDR2 SNEGSKA (reference sequence). CDR3 length: 15 residues. In DNA form, the CDR3 reads TGCAGTGCCACCGACAGGGGGCGCGGAACCGGGGAGCTGTTTTTT. Its protein is CSATDRGRGTGELFF.